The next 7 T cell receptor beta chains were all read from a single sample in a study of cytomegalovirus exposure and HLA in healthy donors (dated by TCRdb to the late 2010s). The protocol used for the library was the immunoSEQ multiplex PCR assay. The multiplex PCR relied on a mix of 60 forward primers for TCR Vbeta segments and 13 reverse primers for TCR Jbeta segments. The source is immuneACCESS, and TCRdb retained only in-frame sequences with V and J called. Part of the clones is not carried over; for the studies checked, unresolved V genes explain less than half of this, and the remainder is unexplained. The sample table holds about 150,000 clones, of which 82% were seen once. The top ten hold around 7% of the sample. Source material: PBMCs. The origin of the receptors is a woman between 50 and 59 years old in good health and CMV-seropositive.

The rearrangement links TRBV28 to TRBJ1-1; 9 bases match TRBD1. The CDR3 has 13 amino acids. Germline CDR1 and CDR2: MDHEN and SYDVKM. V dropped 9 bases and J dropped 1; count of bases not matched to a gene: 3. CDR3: CASGQGTNTEAFF. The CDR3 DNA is TGTGCCAGTGGACAGGGGACGAACACTGAAGCTTTCTTT.

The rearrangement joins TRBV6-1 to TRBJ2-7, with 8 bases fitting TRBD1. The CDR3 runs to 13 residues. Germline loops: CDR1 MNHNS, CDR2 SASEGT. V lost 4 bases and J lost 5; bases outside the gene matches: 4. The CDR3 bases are TGTGCCAGCAGTGTACAGGGGGTTGACGAGCAGTACTTC. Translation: CASSVQGVDEQYF.

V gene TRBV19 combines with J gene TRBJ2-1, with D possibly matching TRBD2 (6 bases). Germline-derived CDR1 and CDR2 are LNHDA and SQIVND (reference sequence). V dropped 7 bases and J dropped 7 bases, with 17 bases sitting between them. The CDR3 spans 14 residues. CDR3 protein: CASTAGPTRNEQFF. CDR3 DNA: TGTGCCAGTACCGCGGGGCCCACGAGGAATGAGCAGTTCTTC.

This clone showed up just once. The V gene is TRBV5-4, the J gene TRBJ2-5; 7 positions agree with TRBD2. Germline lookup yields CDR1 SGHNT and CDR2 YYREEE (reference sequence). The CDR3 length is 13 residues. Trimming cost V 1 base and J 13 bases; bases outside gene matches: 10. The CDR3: CASSLMYGREGYF. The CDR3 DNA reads TGTGCCAGCAGCTTGATGTATGGGAGGGAGGGGTACTTC.

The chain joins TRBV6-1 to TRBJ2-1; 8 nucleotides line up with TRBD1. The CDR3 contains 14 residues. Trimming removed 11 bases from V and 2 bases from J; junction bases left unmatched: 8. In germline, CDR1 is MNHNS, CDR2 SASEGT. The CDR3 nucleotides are TGTGCCGGGACAGGCGGCGGGGCCTACAATGAGCAGTTCTTC. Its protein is CAGTGGGAYNEQFF.

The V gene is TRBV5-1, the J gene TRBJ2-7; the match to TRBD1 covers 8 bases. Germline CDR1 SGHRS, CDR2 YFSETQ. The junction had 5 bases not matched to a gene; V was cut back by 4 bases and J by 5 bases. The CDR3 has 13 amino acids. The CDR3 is CASSPGQDHEQYF. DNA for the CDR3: TGCGCCAGCAGCCCGGGACAGGACCACGAGCAGTACTTC.

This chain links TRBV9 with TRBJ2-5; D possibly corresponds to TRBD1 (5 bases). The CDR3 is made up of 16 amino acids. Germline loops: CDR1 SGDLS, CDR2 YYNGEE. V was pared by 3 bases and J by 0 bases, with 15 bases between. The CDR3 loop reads CASSASTDTYQETQYF. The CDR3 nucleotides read TGTGCCAGCAGCGCCTCGACGGACACGTACCAAGAGACCCAGTACTTC.